This T cell receptor (beta chain) derives from a study of T cell responses to AZD1222 COVID-19 vaccine. The V gene lost 4 bases and the J gene lost 4 bases, with 13 bases spanning the gap. The germline V gene encodes CDR1 SEHNR and CDR2 FQNEAQ (reference sequence). The CDR3 runs 14 residues. This clone was seen a single time. Its antigen is still unknown. Notes on the study in general: Only a handful of AZD1222 recipients tested seropositive at baseline. Sampling that yielded the repertoires occurred only after the peak T cell response. The span of vaccine-associated CD4 TCRs extended across spike, with dominance at 160-218 and 743-854. Clonal diversity may have been underestimated in mostly white British donors.

The repertoire was sequenced with immunoSEQ multiplex PCR; TCRdb's copy has only in-frame clones and lacks some. This sample has fewer than 100,000 clones, with about 88% found just once. V is TRBV7-9 and J is TRBJ1-2; tentative D call: TRBD1 (5 bases). The TCR was taken from an adult who received the AZD1222 COVID-19 vaccine. This material consisted of peripheral blood, taken 28 days after the second AZD1222 dose. CDR3 sequence (DNA): TGTGCCAGCAGCTCACCGGGGGATGCCTATGGCTACACCTTC. It translates to CASSSPGDAYGYTF.